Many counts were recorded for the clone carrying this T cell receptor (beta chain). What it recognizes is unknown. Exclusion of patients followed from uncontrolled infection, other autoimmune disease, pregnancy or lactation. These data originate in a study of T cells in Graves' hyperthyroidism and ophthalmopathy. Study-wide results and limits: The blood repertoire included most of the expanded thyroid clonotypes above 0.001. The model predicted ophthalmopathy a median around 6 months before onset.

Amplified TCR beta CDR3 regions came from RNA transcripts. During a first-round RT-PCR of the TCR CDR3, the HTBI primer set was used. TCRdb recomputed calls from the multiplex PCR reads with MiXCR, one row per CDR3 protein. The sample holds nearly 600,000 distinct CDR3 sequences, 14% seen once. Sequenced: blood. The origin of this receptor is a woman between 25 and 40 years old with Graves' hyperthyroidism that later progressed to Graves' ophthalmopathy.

CDR3 sequence (DNA): TGTGCCAGCAGCTTAGTGTTAGGGTCCCAGTACTTC. The encoded protein is CASSLVLGSQYF. The chain joins TRBV7-2 to TRBJ2-5; D is unresolved. The germline CDR1 and CDR2 sequences are SGHTA and FQGNSA. V lost 1 base, J lost 9 bases, and 9 bases lay in between. This CDR3 is 12 amino acids long.